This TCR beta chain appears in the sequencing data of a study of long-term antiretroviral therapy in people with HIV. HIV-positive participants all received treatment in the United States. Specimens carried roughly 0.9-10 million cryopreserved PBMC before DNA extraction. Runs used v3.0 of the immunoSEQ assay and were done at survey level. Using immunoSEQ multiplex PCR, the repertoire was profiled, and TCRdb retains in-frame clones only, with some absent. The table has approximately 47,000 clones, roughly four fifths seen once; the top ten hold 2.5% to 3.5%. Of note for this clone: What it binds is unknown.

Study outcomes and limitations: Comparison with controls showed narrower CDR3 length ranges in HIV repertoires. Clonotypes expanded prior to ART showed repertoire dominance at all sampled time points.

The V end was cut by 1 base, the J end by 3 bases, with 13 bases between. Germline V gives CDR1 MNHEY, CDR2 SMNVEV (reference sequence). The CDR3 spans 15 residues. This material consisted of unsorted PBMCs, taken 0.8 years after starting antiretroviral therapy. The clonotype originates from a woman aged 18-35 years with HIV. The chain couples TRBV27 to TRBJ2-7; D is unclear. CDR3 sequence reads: CASSLFGPKGYEQYF. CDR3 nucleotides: TGTGCCAGCAGTTTATTCGGACCAAAGGGCTACGAGCAGTACTTC.